This T cell receptor beta chain was sequenced during a study of T cells in Graves' hyperthyroidism and ophthalmopathy. Amplification targeted TCR beta CDR3 regions from RNA transcripts. HTBI primers were the set used in a first-round RT-PCR of the TCR CDR3. Using its own MiXCR run on the multiplex PCR reads, TCRdb lists one record per CDR3 protein. The sample lists about 210,000 distinct CDR3 sequences, around 18% seen once, with around two fifths in the top ten. As concerns this clonotype: A junction boundary mismatches the germline segment, possibly from a read error.

This CDR3 region has 14 residues. Germline V gives CDR1 DFQATT, CDR2 SNEGSKA (reference sequence). The diagnoses drew upon clinical symptoms, serum thyroxine and TRAb, thyroid ultrasound and orbital computed tomography. Sequencing input: blood. This receptor was obtained from a man aged 40-50 years with Graves' hyperthyroidism. The chain recombines TRBV20-1 with TRBJ1-5, with D possibly TRBD1 on 5 matching bases. This CDR3 is CSARDSYSNQPQHF. The CDR3 DNA reads TGCAGTGCGAGAGACAGTTATAGCAATCAGCCCCAGCATTTT.